These T cell receptor beta chains were read from a single sample in a study of PD-1 blockade in classical Hodgkin lymphoma. The table came from immunoSEQ multiplex PCR; TCRdb's copy has only in-frame clones and leaves some out. Seen here are about 17,000 clones, 90% observed once, and the top ten hold 6.9%. The specimen was peripheral blood mononuclear cells (PBMCs). The receptors here all came from a human donor with classical Hodgkin lymphoma. The conserved cysteine and the conserved F or W are not part of the CDR3 here. A D gene is named only where the DNA matches it firmly. Only some rows state a clone size, as once, few, many or a class for expanded clones.

j_call: TRBJ1-1; d_call: TRBD1; clone_size: -; v_call: TRBV10-3; cdr3_aa: AISTGGPGTEAF
j_call: TRBJ2-1; d_call: -; clone_size: -; v_call: TRBV9; cdr3_aa: ASSVGTGNLEF
j_call: TRBJ2-7; d_call: -; clone_size: -; v_call: TRBV19; cdr3_aa: ASRRYGVGDEQY
j_call: TRBJ2-3; d_call: TRBD2; clone_size: -; v_call: TRBV6-4; cdr3_aa: ASSLAGVTDTQY
j_call: TRBJ1-1; d_call: -; clone_size: -; v_call: TRBV7-9; cdr3_aa: ASSEQGIRTEAF
j_call: TRBJ2-2; d_call: TRBD2; clone_size: -; v_call: TRBV4-1; cdr3_aa: ASSQQGRVAGNTGELF
j_call: TRBJ2-5; d_call: -; clone_size: -; v_call: TRBV6-5; cdr3_aa: ASSYLSGSNPETQY
j_call: TRBJ1-1; d_call: -; clone_size: -; v_call: TRBV30; cdr3_aa: AWSVRGGDEAF
j_call: TRBJ2-3; d_call: TRBD2; clone_size: -; v_call: TRBV10-3; cdr3_aa: AISVAGPDTQY
j_call: -; d_call: TRBD2; clone_size: -; v_call: TRBV11-2; cdr3_aa: ASSLAGLAGYEQY
j_call: TRBJ2-3; d_call: TRBD2; clone_size: -; v_call: TRBV6-4; cdr3_aa: ASSEALAGGPDTQY
j_call: TRBJ1-5; d_call: TRBD1; clone_size: -; v_call: TRBV29-1; cdr3_aa: SVSRDRGQPQH
j_call: TRBJ2-2; d_call: -; clone_size: -; v_call: TRBV27; cdr3_aa: ASTQTFSNTGELF
j_call: TRBJ2-7; d_call: -; clone_size: -; v_call: TRBV10-1; cdr3_aa: ASSESGIYEQY
j_call: TRBJ2-5; d_call: TRBD1; clone_size: -; v_call: TRBV25-1; cdr3_aa: ASSADRGDSQETQY
j_call: TRBJ2-2; d_call: -; clone_size: -; v_call: TRBV25-1; cdr3_aa: ASSAHRANTGELF
j_call: TRBJ2-5; d_call: -; clone_size: -; v_call: TRBV6-5; cdr3_aa: ASNFAWGETQY
j_call: TRBJ1-3; d_call: -; clone_size: once; v_call: TRBV5-1; cdr3_aa: ASSLDREGNTIY
j_call: TRBJ1-2; d_call: -; clone_size: -; v_call: TRBV7-9; cdr3_aa: ASSLTVRDGYT
j_call: TRBJ2-3; d_call: -; clone_size: -; v_call: TRBV5-4; cdr3_aa: ASSLSSFGTDTQY
j_call: TRBJ1-2; d_call: -; clone_size: -; v_call: TRBV28; cdr3_aa: ASLANYGYT
j_call: TRBJ2-1; d_call: -; clone_size: -; v_call: TRBV2; cdr3_aa: AGSELPFNEQF
j_call: TRBJ1-5; d_call: TRBD1; clone_size: -; v_call: TRBV30; cdr3_aa: AWSAKDRVWQPQH
j_call: TRBJ1-1; d_call: -; clone_size: -; v_call: TRBV7-6; cdr3_aa: ASSLQGWGTEAF
j_call: TRBJ1-1; d_call: -; clone_size: -; v_call: TRBV5-1; cdr3_aa: ASSLAKGGNTEAF
j_call: TRBJ2-7; d_call: -; clone_size: few; v_call: TRBV6-5; cdr3_aa: ASSYSGGDYEQY
j_call: TRBJ2-7; d_call: -; clone_size: -; v_call: TRBV10-3; cdr3_aa: AISETDYEQY
j_call: TRBJ1-1; d_call: -; clone_size: -; v_call: TRBV6-1; cdr3_aa: ASLERGAPRAF
j_call: TRBJ1-1; d_call: -; clone_size: -; v_call: TRBV7-9; cdr3_aa: ASSLLRFNTEAF
j_call: TRBJ2-7; d_call: -; clone_size: -; v_call: TRBV15; cdr3_aa: ATSSYTDPPTGQAYEQY
j_call: TRBJ2-7; d_call: -; clone_size: -; v_call: TRBV13; cdr3_aa: ASSPRGDQMGSYEQY
j_call: TRBJ1-5; d_call: TRBD1; clone_size: -; v_call: TRBV5-1; cdr3_aa: ASSLGTGSSPQH
j_call: TRBJ1-2; d_call: -; clone_size: once; v_call: TRBV21-1; cdr3_aa: ASSKVTPEGMGYT
j_call: TRBJ1-5; d_call: -; clone_size: -; v_call: TRBV6-1; cdr3_aa: ASSDPTDSGPQH
j_call: TRBJ1-5; d_call: -; clone_size: -; v_call: TRBV2; cdr3_aa: ASSEKDTAETPNQPQH
j_call: TRBJ2-5; d_call: -; clone_size: -; v_call: TRBV9; cdr3_aa: ASSVGDQETQY
j_call: TRBJ2-3; d_call: TRBD2; clone_size: -; v_call: TRBV25-1; cdr3_aa: ASSGSRLAGGRDTQY
j_call: TRBJ1-1; d_call: -; clone_size: -; v_call: TRBV19; cdr3_aa: ASSIGQANTEAF
j_call: TRBJ2-3; d_call: -; clone_size: -; v_call: TRBV5-1; cdr3_aa: ASGFGTDTQY
j_call: TRBJ2-7; d_call: -; clone_size: -; v_call: TRBV25-1; cdr3_aa: ASSELEAYEQY
j_call: TRBJ2-1; d_call: -; clone_size: few; v_call: TRBV25-1; cdr3_aa: ASSEGEGKGEQF
j_call: TRBJ2-7; d_call: -; clone_size: -; v_call: TRBV7-9; cdr3_aa: ASSLLSRGYEQY
j_call: TRBJ2-5; d_call: TRBD2; clone_size: -; v_call: TRBV29-1; cdr3_aa: SRRRGEETQY
j_call: TRBJ1-1; d_call: -; clone_size: -; v_call: TRBV11-2; cdr3_aa: ASSTTRNTEAF
j_call: TRBJ2-1; d_call: -; clone_size: -; v_call: TRBV5-5; cdr3_aa: ASSLKPGPQNEQF
j_call: TRBJ1-4; d_call: -; clone_size: -; v_call: TRBV5-4; cdr3_aa: ASSLEEGRTNEKLF
j_call: TRBJ2-1; d_call: -; clone_size: -; v_call: TRBV5-4; cdr3_aa: ASSLEGDSEQF
j_call: TRBJ1-1; d_call: -; clone_size: -; v_call: TRBV2; cdr3_aa: ASGGRSTRNTEAF
j_call: TRBJ2-7; d_call: TRBD1; clone_size: -; v_call: TRBV28; cdr3_aa: ASSLGQTYEQY
j_call: TRBJ2-5; d_call: TRBD2; clone_size: -; v_call: TRBV30; cdr3_aa: AWTTLGVAGGETQY
j_call: TRBJ1-3; d_call: -; clone_size: -; v_call: TRBV7-2; cdr3_aa: ASSPIDRNTIY
j_call: TRBJ2-2; d_call: -; clone_size: -; v_call: TRBV19; cdr3_aa: ASSLLAGGGPGGELF
j_call: TRBJ2-5; d_call: -; clone_size: -; v_call: TRBV5-6; cdr3_aa: ASSRDRTETQY
j_call: TRBJ1-1; d_call: -; clone_size: -; v_call: TRBV7-6; cdr3_aa: ASSQQGWNTEAF
j_call: TRBJ1-1; d_call: TRBD1; clone_size: -; v_call: TRBV5-1; cdr3_aa: ASSRTGVATEAF
j_call: TRBJ1-4; d_call: -; clone_size: -; v_call: TRBV4-1; cdr3_aa: ASSQVGRVNEKLF
j_call: TRBJ2-1; d_call: TRBD2; clone_size: once; v_call: TRBV9; cdr3_aa: ASTLGASGSNEQF
j_call: TRBJ2-2; d_call: -; clone_size: -; v_call: TRBV25-1; cdr3_aa: ASRAHGTGELF
j_call: TRBJ1-4; d_call: -; clone_size: -; v_call: TRBV28; cdr3_aa: ASSFGQINEKLF
j_call: TRBJ2-5; d_call: -; clone_size: -; v_call: TRBV20-1; cdr3_aa: SVNSVETQY